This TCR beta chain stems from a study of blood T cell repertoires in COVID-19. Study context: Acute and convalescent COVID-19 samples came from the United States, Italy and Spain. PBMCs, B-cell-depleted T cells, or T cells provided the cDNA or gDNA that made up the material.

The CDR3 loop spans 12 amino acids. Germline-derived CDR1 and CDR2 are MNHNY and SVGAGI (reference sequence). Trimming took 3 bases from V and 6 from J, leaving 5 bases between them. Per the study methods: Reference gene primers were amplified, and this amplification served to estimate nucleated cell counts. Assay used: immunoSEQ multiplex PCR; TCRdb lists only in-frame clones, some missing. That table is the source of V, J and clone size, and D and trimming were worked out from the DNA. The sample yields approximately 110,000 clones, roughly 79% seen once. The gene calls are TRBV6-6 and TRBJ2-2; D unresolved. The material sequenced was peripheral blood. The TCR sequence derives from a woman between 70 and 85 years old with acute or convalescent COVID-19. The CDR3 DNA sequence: TGTGCCAGCAGTTATGCGGCCGGGGAGCTGTTTTTT. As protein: CASSYAAGELFF.